This TCR beta chain was retrieved from a study of T cells after yellow fever vaccination. This clonotype was recorded at least ten times. Its antigen is not identified. TCRdb re-analysed the 5' RACE reads in MiXCR, keeping a single row per CDR3 protein. The sample has 450,000 to 550,000 distinct CDR3 sequences, 15% to 20% seen once. Findings of the study overall: Peaking on day 5 versus 15, the secondary response was faster but weaker. A minor fraction of clonotypes spanned both CD4 and CD8 compartments.

The CDR3 length is 14 residues. Germline loops: CDR1 DFQATT, CDR2 SNEGSKA (reference sequence). J was trimmed by 3 bases and V by 0 bases; bases with no gene match: 5. This specimen was PBMCs, taken 15 days after the yellow fever booster vaccination. The clonotype originates from a man between 25 and 39 years old who received the YFV17D yellow fever vaccine. The V gene is TRBV20-1, the J gene TRBJ2-7; 7 bases map to TRBD1. CDR3 in DNA: TGCAGTGCTAGAGATTTAGGGACAGTCTACGAGCAGTACTTC. Translating gives CSARDLGTVYEQYF.